This TCR beta chain was sequenced during a study of T cell repertoires in cytomegalovirus infection. Study at large: Peptides in the study included HLA-C-restricted and HLA-B-restricted CMV epitopes. Public signatures in TCR beta pointed to CMV infection and matching HLA type.

Study conclusions and caveats: Individuals carrying CMV plus the relevant HLA were identified by cumulative frequency of public TCR beta families.

TCRdb itself ran the reads through MiXCR, one entry per CDR3 protein. The sample holds some 800,000 distinct CDR3 sequences, approximately 32% seen once. This clonotype was counted between two and nine times. Its antigen is not identified. The CDR3 covers 15 residues. Germline CDR1 and CDR2: SEHNR and FQNEAQ (reference sequence). Trimming at V came to 5 bases and at J to 7 bases, leaving 10 bases not matched to a gene. The material sequenced was cultured CD8+ T cells from PBMCs, taken from culture after CMV antigen stimulation. The source is a human donor in good health (CMV status not recorded). Some clones in this sample may be carry-over from other donors' samples. This chain joins TRBV7-9 and TRBJ2-1; TRBD1 agrees at 8 bases. This CDR3 reads CASSPGQGPPNEQFF. The CDR3 region has the DNA TGTGCCAGCAGCCCAGGACAGGGCCCACCGAATGAGCAGTTCTTC.